These T cell receptor beta chains were read from a single sample in a study of blood T cell repertoires in COVID-19. Clones were read by immunoSEQ multiplex PCR, and TCRdb kept only the in-frame ones, dropping some. The repertoire holds approximately 190,000 clones, with roughly 80% as singletons. The sequenced material came from peripheral blood. These receptors all stem from a woman aged 40 to 50 with acute or convalescent COVID-19. Both conserved end residues are part of each CDR3. A D gene is named only where the DNA matches it firmly. Part of the rows lack a size; the others show once, few, many or a class for expanded clones.

d_gene	abundance	v_gene	j_gene	CDR3aa	CDR3nt
.	many	TRBV19	TRBJ1-3	CAATDQSKRNTIYF	TGTGCCGCAACCGATCAGTCGAAGAGAAACACCATATATTTT
.	.	TRBV3-1/TRBV3-2	TRBJ2-7	CASSPRRASAEEQYF	TGTGCCAGCAGCCCTCGACGGGCTAGCGCCGAGGAGCAGTACTTC
.	.	TRBV15	TRBJ1-4	CATSAPGTATNEKLFF	TGTGCCACCAGCGCTCCCGGGACTGCAACTAATGAAAAACTGTTTTTT
.	.	TRBV11-3	TRBJ2-2	CASSLYRDTGELFF	TGTGCCAGCAGCCTATACAGGGATACCGGGGAGCTGTTTTTT
.	.	TRBV18	TRBJ2-3	CASSPGGTDTQYF	TGTGCCAGCTCCCCCGGCGGAACAGATACGCAGTATTTT
TRBD1	.	TRBV27	TRBJ1-4	CASSSGTGANEKLFF	TGTGCCAGCAGTTCAGGGACAGGGGCGAATGAAAAACTGTTTTTT
.	.	TRBV30	TRBJ1-6	CAWSVTPNNSPLHF	TGTGCCTGGAGTGTGACACCTAATAATTCACCCCTCCACTTT
.	.	TRBV24-1	TRBJ2-2	CATSDSVVNTGELFF	TGTGCCACCAGTGATTCGGTAGTGAACACCGGGGAGCTGTTTTTT
.	.	TRBV7-3	TRBJ1-1	CASSASGNTEAFF	TGTGCCAGCAGCGCGTCGGGGAACACTGAAGCTTTCTTT
.	once	TRBV1	TRBJ1-6	CTSSLRTGGGSPLHF	TGCACCAGCAGCCTTCGGACAGGGGGCGGATCACCCCTCCACTTT
.	.	TRBV24-1	TRBJ1-2	CATSDHSLDGYTF	TGTGCCACCAGTGATCACAGCCTTGATGGCTACACCTTC
TRBD1	.	TRBV2	TRBJ1-2	CASSPDRGSRVYGYTF	TGTGCCAGCAGCCCTGACAGGGGCAGTCGGGTCTATGGCTACACCTTC
.	.	TRBV6-5	TRBJ2-2	CASLQLLNTGELFF	TGTGCCAGCCTACAGCTTTTGAACACCGGGGAGCTGTTTTTT
.	.	TRBV3-1/TRBV3-2	TRBJ1-3	CASSPQGRGGNTIYF	TGTGCCAGCAGCCCCCAAGGCAGGGGTGGAAACACCATATATTTT
.	.	TRBV21-1	TRBJ1-1	CASSKARTGQVVEAFF	TGTGCCAGCAGCAAAGCAAGGACAGGGCAAGTGGTGGAAGCTTTCTTT
.	.	TRBV9	TRBJ1-2	CASSVENGYGYTF	TGTGCCAGCAGCGTAGAGAACGGCTATGGCTACACCTTC
.	.	TRBV24-1	TRBJ2-3	CATSDRDSTDTQYF	TGTGCCACCAGTGATCGGGACTCCACAGATACGCAGTATTTT
.	.	TRBV14	TRBJ1-5	CASSARLDQPQHF	TGTGCCAGCAGCGCGCGGCTTGATCAGCCCCAGCATTTT
.	.	TRBV7-9	TRBJ1-3	CASSLVGGKNTIYF	TGTGCCAGCAGCTTGGTGGGGGGTAAAAACACCATATATTTT
.	.	TRBV6-1	TRBJ1-6	CASSESQTANSPLHF	TGTGCCAGCAGTGAAAGTCAGACAGCTAATTCACCCCTCCACTTT
.	.	TRBV28	TRBJ2-7	CASSLVGYEQYF	TGTGCCAGCAGTTTAGTCGGGTACGAGCAGTACTTC
TRBD2	few	TRBV6-5	TRBJ2-3	CASNELAGGADTQYF	TGTGCCAGCAACGAACTAGCGGGAGGGGCAGATACGCAGTATTTT
.	.	TRBV30	TRBJ1-5	CAWSAGPYQPQHF	TGTGCCTGGAGTGCAGGCCCCTATCAGCCCCAGCATTTT
TRBD2	.	TRBV7-8	TRBJ2-1	CASSQGSAGDYNEQFF	TGTGCCAGCAGCCAGGGCTCAGCGGGAGATTACAATGAGCAGTTCTTC